This note documents a single TCR beta chain sequence. Antigen specificity is unknown. This specimen belongs to a study of OX40 agonist ivuxolimab in advanced cancers. Whole-study context: Cohort: 75% to 90% men, mean age 60, aged about 20 to 90. Allowance was made for prior anti-PD-1, anti-PD-L1 or anti-CTLA-4 therapy, and about 40% had some. Study outcomes and limitations: Expanded clones were, on average, more numerous among CD8+ T cells than CD4+.

Repertoires were generated with immunoSEQ multiplex PCR, while TCRdb's copy carries only in-frame clones and drops some. The sample yields some 39,000 clones, about 81% seen once. No patient had autoimmune disease or received systemic immunosuppression. Trimming took off 3 bases at V and 3 bases at J, with 11 bases between the two ends. Germline V CDR1 and CDR2: SQVTM, ANQGSEA. This CDR3 is built from 14 residues. The rearrangement links TRBV29-1 to TRBJ2-2, with D perhaps TRBD2 (6 bases). The origin of this receptor is an adult with an advanced solid tumor such as melanoma, head and neck, liver or kidney cancer. The sample in question was CD4+ or CD8+ T cells sorted from blood, obtained in a trial of the OX40 agonist ivuxolimab. CDR3 nucleotide sequence: TGCAGCGTTGAGGGAGGCAGTTACACCGGGGAGCTGTTTTTT. Its translation is CSVEGGSYTGELFF.